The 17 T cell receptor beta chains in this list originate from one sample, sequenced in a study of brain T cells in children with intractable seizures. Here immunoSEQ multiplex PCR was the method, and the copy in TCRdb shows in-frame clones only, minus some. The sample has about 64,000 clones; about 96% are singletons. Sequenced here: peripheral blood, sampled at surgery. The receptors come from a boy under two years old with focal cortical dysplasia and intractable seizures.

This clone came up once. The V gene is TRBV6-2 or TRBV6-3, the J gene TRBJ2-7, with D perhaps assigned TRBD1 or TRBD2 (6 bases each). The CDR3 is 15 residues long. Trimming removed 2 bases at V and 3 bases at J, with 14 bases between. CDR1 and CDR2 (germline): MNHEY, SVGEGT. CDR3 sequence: CASSYEPEGGYEQYF. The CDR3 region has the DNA TGTGCCAGCAGTTACGAACCAGAGGGGGGCTACGAGCAGTACTTC.

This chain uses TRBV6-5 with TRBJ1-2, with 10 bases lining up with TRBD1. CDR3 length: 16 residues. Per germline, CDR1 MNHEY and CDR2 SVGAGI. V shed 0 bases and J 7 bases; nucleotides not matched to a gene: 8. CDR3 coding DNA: TGTGCCAGCAGTTACTCCGGACAGGGGGACCGTAGTGGCTACACCTTC. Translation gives CASSYSGQGDRSGYTF.

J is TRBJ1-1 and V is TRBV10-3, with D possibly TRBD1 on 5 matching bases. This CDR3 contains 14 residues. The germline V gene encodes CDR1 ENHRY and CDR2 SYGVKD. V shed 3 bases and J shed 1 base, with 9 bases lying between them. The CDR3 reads CAISDRGKNTEAFF. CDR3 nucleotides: TGTGCCATCAGTGATAGGGGCAAGAACACTGAAGCTTTCTTT.

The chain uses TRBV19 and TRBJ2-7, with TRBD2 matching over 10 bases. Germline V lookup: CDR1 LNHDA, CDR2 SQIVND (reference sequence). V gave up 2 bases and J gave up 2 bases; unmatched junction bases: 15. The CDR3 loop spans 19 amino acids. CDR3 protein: CASSITPYSGGHRTYEQYF. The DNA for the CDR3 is TGTGCCAGTAGTATAACCCCGTATAGCGGGGGGCATCGGACCTACGAGCAGTACTTC.

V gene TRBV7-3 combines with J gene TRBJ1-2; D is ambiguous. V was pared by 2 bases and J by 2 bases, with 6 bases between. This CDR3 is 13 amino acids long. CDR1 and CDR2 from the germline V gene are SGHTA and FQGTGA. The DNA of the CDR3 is TGTGCCAGCAGCTTACCGGGCAACTATGGCTACACCTTC. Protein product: CASSLPGNYGYTF.

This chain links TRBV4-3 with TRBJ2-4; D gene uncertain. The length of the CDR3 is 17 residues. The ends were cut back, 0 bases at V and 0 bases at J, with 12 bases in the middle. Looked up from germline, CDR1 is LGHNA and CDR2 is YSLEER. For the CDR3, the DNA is TGCGCCAGCAGCCAAGATTGGCGCCTTCTAGCCAAAAACATTCAGTACTTC. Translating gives CASSQDWRLLAKNIQYF.

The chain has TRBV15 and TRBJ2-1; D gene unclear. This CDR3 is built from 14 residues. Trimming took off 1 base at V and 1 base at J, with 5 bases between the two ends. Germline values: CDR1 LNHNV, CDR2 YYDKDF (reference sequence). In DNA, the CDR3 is TGTGCCACCAGCAGAGGGGCTTCCTACAATGAGCAGTTCTTC. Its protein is CATSRGASYNEQFF.

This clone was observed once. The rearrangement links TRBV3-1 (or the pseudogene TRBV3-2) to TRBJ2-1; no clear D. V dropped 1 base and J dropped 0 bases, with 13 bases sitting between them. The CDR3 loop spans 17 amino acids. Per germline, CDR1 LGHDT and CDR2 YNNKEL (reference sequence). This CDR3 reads CASSQGTHKSSYNEQFF. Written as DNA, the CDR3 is TGTGCCAGCAGCCAAGGGACCCATAAAAGCTCCTACAATGAGCAGTTCTTC.

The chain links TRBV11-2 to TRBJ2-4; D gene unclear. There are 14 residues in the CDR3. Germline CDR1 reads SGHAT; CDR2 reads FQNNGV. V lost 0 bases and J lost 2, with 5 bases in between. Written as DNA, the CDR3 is TGTGCCAGCAGCTTAGAGCGGACCAAAAACATTCAGTACTTC. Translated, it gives CASSLERTKNIQYF.

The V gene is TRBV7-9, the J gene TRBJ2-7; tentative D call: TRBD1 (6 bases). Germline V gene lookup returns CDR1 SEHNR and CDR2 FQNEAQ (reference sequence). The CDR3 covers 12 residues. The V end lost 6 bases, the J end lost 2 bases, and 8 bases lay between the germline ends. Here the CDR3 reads CASRRDTYEQYF. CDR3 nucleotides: TGTGCCAGCAGGAGGGACACCTACGAGCAGTACTTC.

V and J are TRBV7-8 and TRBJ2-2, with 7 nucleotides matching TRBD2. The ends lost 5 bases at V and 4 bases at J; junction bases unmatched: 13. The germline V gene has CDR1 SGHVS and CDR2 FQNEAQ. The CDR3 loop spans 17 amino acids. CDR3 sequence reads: CASSLSISSGATGELFF. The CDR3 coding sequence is TGTGCCAGCAGCCTTAGTATATCCAGCGGGGCCACCGGGGAGCTGTTTTTT.

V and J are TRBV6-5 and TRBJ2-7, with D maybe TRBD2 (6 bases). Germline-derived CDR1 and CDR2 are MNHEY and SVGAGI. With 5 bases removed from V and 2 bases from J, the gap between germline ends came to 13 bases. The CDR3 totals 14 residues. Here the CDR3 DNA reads TGTGCCAGCAGTATAGGACTAAAAACCTACGAGCAGTACTTC. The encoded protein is CASSIGLKTYEQYF.

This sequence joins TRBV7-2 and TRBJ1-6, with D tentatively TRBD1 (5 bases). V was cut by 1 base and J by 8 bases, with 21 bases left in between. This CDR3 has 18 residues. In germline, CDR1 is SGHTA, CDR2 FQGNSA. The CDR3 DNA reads TGTGCCAGCAGCTTAGTTTTGGGGCTTTTGGCGGAGTATTCACCCCTCCACTTT. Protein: CASSLVLGLLAEYSPLHF.

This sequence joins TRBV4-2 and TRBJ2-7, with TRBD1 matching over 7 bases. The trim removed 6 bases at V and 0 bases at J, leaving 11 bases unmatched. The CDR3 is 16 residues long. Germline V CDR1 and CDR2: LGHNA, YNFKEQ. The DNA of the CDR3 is TGTGCCAGCAGTCGGATAACAACAGGGGACTCCTACGAGCAGTACTTC. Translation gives CASSRITTGDSYEQYF.

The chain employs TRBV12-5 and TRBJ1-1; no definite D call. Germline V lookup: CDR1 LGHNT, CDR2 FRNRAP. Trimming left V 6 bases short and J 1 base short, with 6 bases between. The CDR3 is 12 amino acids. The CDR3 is CASGRGNTEAFF. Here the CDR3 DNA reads TGTGCTAGTGGCCGAGGGAACACTGAAGCTTTCTTT.

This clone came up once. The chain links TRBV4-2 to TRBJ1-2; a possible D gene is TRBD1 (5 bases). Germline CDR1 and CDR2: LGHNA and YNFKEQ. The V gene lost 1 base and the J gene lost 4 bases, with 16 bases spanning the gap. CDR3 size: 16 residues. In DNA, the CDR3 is TGTGCCAGCAGCCAAGGACAAGGGGTTACCTTCTATGGCTACACCTTC. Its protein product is CASSQGQGVTFYGYTF.

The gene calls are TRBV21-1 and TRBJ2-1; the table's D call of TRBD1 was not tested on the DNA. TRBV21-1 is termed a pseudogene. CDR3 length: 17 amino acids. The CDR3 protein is CASSKVQSGAPYNEQFF. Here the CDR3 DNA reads TGTGCCAGCAGCAAAGTTCAATCAGGGGCTCCCTACAATGAGCAGTTCTTC.